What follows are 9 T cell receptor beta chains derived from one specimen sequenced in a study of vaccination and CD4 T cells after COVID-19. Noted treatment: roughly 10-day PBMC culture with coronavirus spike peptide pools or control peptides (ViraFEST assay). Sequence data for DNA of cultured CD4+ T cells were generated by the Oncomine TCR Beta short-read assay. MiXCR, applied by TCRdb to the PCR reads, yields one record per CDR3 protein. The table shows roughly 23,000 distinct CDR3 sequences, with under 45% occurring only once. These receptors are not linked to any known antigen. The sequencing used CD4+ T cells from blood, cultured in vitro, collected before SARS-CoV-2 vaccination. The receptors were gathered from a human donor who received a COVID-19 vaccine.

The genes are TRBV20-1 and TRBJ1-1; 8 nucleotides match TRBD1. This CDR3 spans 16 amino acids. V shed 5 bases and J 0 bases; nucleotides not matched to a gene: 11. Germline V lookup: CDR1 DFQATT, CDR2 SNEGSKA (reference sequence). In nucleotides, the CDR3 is TGCAGTGCTCAGACAGGGGCGATATCCATGAACACTGAAGCTTTCTTT. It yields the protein CSAQTGAISMNTEAFF.

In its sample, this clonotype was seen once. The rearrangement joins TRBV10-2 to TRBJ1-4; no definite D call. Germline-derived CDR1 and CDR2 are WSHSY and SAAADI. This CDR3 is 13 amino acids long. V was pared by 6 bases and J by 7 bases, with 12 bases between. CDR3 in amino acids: CASSPPGSEKLFF. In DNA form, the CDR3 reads TGCGCCAGCAGCCCGCCGGGAAGTGAAAAACTGTTTTTT.

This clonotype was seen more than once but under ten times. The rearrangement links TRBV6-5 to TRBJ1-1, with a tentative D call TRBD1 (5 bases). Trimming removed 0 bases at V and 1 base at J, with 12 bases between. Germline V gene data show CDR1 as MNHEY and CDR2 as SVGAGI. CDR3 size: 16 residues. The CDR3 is CASSYSILGGNTEAFF. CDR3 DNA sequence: TGTGCCAGCAGTTACTCGATTTTGGGGGGGAACACTGAAGCTTTCTTT.

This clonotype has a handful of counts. CDR3 in amino acids: CSARRGADSGEKLFF. The CDR3 DNA follows: TGCAGTGCTAGGCGGGGAGCGGACTCCGGTGAAAAACTGTTTTTT. The chain employs TRBV20-1 and TRBJ1-4; unclear D gene. V was pared by 3 bases and J by 7 bases, with 18 bases between. The germline gives CDR1 DFQATT, CDR2 SNEGSKA (reference sequence). The CDR3 spans 15 residues.

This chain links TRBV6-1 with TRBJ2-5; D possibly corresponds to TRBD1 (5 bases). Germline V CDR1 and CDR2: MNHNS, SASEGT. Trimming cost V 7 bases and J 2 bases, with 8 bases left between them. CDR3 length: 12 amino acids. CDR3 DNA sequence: TGTGCCAGCAAGGGGCCGCAAGAGACCCAGTACTTC. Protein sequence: CASKGPQETQYF.

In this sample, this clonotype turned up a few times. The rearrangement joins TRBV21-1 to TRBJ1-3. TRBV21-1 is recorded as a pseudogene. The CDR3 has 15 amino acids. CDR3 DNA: TGTGCCAGCAGCAAACGGGCTACGAGTGGAAACACCATATATTTT. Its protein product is CASSKRATSGNTIYF.

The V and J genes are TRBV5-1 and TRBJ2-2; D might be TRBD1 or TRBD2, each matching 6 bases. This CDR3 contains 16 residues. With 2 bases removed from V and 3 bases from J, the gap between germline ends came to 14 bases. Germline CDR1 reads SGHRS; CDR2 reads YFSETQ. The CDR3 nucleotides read TGCGCCAGCAGCTTTCACAAGGGGGGCGACACCGGGGAGCTGTTTTTT. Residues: CASSFHKGGDTGELFF. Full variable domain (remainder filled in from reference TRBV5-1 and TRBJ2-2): KAGVTQTPRYLIKTRGQQVTLSCSPISGHRSVSWYQQTPGQGLQFLFEYFSETQRNKGNFPGRFSGRQFSNSRSEMNVSTLELGDSALYLCASSFHKGGDTGELFFGEGSRLTVL.

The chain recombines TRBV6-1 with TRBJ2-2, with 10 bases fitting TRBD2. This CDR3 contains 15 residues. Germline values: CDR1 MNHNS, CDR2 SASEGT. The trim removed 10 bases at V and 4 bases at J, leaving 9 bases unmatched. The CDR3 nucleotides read TGTGCCATCAGATCTAGCGGGGGAAGCACCGGGGAGCTGTTTTTT. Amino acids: CAIRSSGGSTGELFF.

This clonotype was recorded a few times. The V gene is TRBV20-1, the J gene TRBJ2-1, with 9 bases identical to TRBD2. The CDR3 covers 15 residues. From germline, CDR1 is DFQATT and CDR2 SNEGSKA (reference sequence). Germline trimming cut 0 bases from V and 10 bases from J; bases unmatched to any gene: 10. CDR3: CSARDRRGGAREQFF. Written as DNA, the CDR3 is TGCAGTGCTAGAGATCGTCGCGGGGGGGCCCGGGAGCAGTTCTTC.